The 11 T cell receptor beta chains below come from one sample, sequenced in a study of cytomegalovirus exposure and HLA in healthy donors. A multiplex PCR was run with 60 Vbeta primers and 13 Jbeta primers. TCRdb's copy holds only in-frame clones and misses some; the assay was immunoSEQ multiplex PCR. The table records about 200,000 clones, roughly 80% of them present only once. Sequenced input: PBMCs. The receptors derive from a woman between 18 and 29 years old in good health and CMV-seronegative.

The CDR3 region is CATSRDPGGAGNTIYF. DNA for the CDR3: TGTGCCACCAGCAGAGATCCCGGGGGTGCTGGAAACACCATATATTTT. The gene calls are TRBV15 and TRBJ1-3; weak D call: TRBD1 (5 bases). Trimming shortened V by 0 bases and J by 2 bases, and 11 bases separated the two germline ends. CDR1 LNHNV and CDR2 YYDKDF come from the germline V gene (reference sequence). This CDR3 is built from 16 residues.

The chain carries TRBV6-6 and TRBJ1-1, with D perhaps TRBD1 (6 bases). The germline CDR1 and CDR2 sequences are MNHNY and SVGAGI (reference sequence). CDR3 length: 15 amino acids. The germline V and J ends were trimmed by 7 bases and 5 bases, with 20 bases remaining between them. The CDR3 DNA is TGTGCCAGCACCTCAGAGGGGGGGCTTGGAACTGAAGCTTTCTTT. This translates into CASTSEGGLGTEAFF.

In DNA, the CDR3 is TGTGCCAGCAGGGACAGGGGGACCTCGGGGCAAGAGACCCAGTACTTC. It specifies CASRDRGTSGQETQYF. V usage is TRBV2 and J usage is TRBJ2-5, with 10 bases fitting TRBD1. CDR3 length equals 16 residues. Germline assignment: CDR1 SNHLY and CDR2 FYNNEI. The ends lost 6 bases at V and 2 bases at J; junction bases unmatched: 9. Drawing the rest from reference TRBV2 and TRBJ2-5, the complete variable domain is EPEVTQTPSHQVTQMGQEVILRCVPISNHLYFYWYRQILGQKVEFLVSFYNNEISEKSEIFDDQFSVERPDGSNFTLKIRSTKLEDSAMYFCASRDRGTSGQETQYFGPGTRLLVL.

V and J are TRBV5-1 and TRBJ1-3; TRBD1 might be the D (5 bases). CDR1 is SGHRS, CDR2 YFSETQ, per germline. The CDR3 is 15 residues long. Trimming removed 1 base at V and 1 base at J, with 9 bases between. The CDR3 region is CASSLMGQSGNTIYF. CDR3 coding DNA: TGCGCCAGCAGCTTGATGGGGCAATCTGGAAACACCATATATTTT.

The chain joins TRBV2 to TRBJ2-1; D is possibly TRBD1 (6 bases). Germline CDR1 reads SNHLY; CDR2 reads FYNNEI. This CDR3 region has 12 residues. V was clipped by 5 bases and J by 9 bases, with 11 bases between them. CDR3 in amino acids: CASSFGQIEQFF. CDR3 nucleotide sequence: TGTGCCAGCAGTTTCGGACAGATTGAGCAGTTCTTC.

The chain uses TRBV18 and TRBJ2-2, with TRBD2 as a possible D gene (6 bases). CDR1 and CDR2 from the germline V gene are KGHSH and LQKENI. The CDR3 length is 16 residues. Between the trimmed V and J ends, which lost 3 bases and 0 bases, there was a span of 11 bases. The CDR3 loop is CASSPSGPTNTGELFF. In DNA form, the CDR3 reads TGTGCCAGCTCACCGAGCGGGCCCACGAACACCGGGGAGCTGTTTTTT. Together with reference TRBV18 and TRBJ2-2, the CDR3 gives the full variable domain: NAGVMQNPRHLVRRRGQEARLRCSPMKGHSHVYWYRQLPEEGLKFMVYLQKENIIDESGMPKERFSAEFPKEGPSILRIQQVVRGDSAAYFCASSPSGPTNTGELFFGEGSRLTVL.

This clone was seen more than once but under ten times. The chain joins TRBV6-5 to TRBJ1-1; D perhaps matches TRBD1 (6 bases). The CDR3 consists of 15 residues. Germline-derived CDR1 and CDR2 are MNHEY and SVGAGI. V was clipped by 0 bases and J by 5 bases, with 13 bases between them. The CDR3 coding sequence is TGTGCCAGCAGTTACTCCCGGGGGGCGGGTACTGAAGCTTTCTTT. Protein product: CASSYSRGAGTEAFF.

This clone was seen only a few times. This chain connects TRBV7-9 to TRBJ2-5; 9 bases are shared with TRBD1. Germline CDR1 is SEHNR and CDR2 is FQNEAQ (reference sequence). V dropped 2 bases and J dropped 6; count of bases not matched to a gene: 7. The CDR3 is 15 residues long. DNA for the CDR3: TGTGCCAGCAGCTTATCCGGGACAGGGAAGAAGACCCAGTACTTC. Its protein product is CASSLSGTGKKTQYF.

J is TRBJ1-2 and V is TRBV14; 7 positions match TRBD1. Trimming cost V 2 bases and J 7 bases; bases outside gene matches: 10. The CDR3 is made up of 15 amino acids. The germline gives CDR1 SGHDN, CDR2 FVKESK. The CDR3 protein is CASSQYVGGKGGYTF. Written as DNA, the CDR3 is TGTGCCAGCAGCCAATATGTAGGGGGCAAAGGTGGCTACACCTTC. The variable domain in full, with the rest retrieved from reference TRBV14 and TRBJ1-2, is EAGVTQFPSHSVIEKGQTVTLRCDPISGHDNLYWYRRVMGKEIKFLLHFVKESKQDESGMPNNRFLAERTGGTYSTLKVQPAELEDSGVYFCASSQYVGGKGGYTFGSGTRLTVV.

The chain employs TRBV30 and TRBJ1-5, with D possibly matching TRBD1 (5 bases). The germline V and J ends were trimmed by 0 bases and 0 bases, with 21 bases remaining between them. CDR3 length equals 19 residues. Germline CDR1 GTSNPN, CDR2 SVGIG (reference sequence). CDR3 residues: CAWSVMAPLQEYSNQPQHF. The CDR3 region has the DNA TGTGCCTGGAGTGTAATGGCTCCACTACAGGAGTATAGCAATCAGCCCCAGCATTTT.

The genes are TRBV11-2 and TRBJ1-2, with 7 bases that match TRBD1. Per the germline V gene, CDR1 is SGHAT and CDR2 is FQNNGV. V shed 2 bases, J shed 6 bases, and the junction held 9 bases outside the gene matches. The CDR3 has 15 residues. CDR3 residues: CASSLRGTDGDGYTF. The CDR3 DNA reads TGTGCCAGCAGCTTACGTGGGACAGACGGAGATGGCTACACCTTC.